A few counts support the clone carrying this T cell receptor beta chain. Using its own MiXCR run on the RT-PCR reads, TCRdb lists one record per CDR3 protein. This sample has hundreds of thousands of distinct CDR3 sequences; approximately 18% occur once, and the top ten carry 11%. In germline, CDR1 is ENHRY, CDR2 SYGVKD. Losses at the gene ends were 1 base for V and 0 bases for J; bases not matched to a gene: 3. CDR3 length equals 17 residues. This specimen comes from a study of response to subunit inactivated influenza vaccine. The sample in question was PBMCs from blood, obtained 5 to 6 days after vaccination. The clonotype was recovered from a man between 45 and 60 years old who received an inactivated influenza vaccine. This sequence joins TRBV10-3 and TRBJ2-1; 10 positions match TRBD2. The CDR3 region has the DNA TGTGCCATCAGTGAGTTTGCTAGCGGGAGCTCCTACAATGAGCAGTTCTTC. Translation gives CAISEFASGSSYNEQFF.